These 26 T cell receptor beta chains were sequenced from one sample in a study of shared clonotypes between healthy human individuals. The assay was immunoSEQ multiplex PCR, and TCRdb's table has in-frame clones only and misses some. The profile shows fewer than 550,000 clones, 60% to 80% of them singletons. Material for sequencing was PBMCs. The source of these receptors is a woman aged 40-49 years in good health. Some clones in this sample may be carry-over from other donors' samples.

V is TRBV30 and J is TRBJ1-1; 10 bases map to TRBD1. Germline assignment: CDR1 GTSNPN and CDR2 SVGIG (reference sequence). With V trimmed by 3 bases and J by 5 bases, 12 bases remained unmatched. The CDR3 contains 16 residues. The chain's CDR3 is CAWSPWTGGGGTEAFF. DNA of the CDR3: TGTGCCTGGAGCCCCTGGACAGGGGGTGGAGGGACTGAAGCTTTCTTT.

This clone was seen just once. The chain employs TRBV19 and TRBJ2-7; 13 bases match TRBD2. This CDR3 spans 19 amino acids. Germline-derived CDR1 and CDR2 are LNHDA and SQIVND (reference sequence). The J segment lost 0 bases and the V segment lost 5 bases, leaving 13 bases of the junction unmatched. The CDR3 sequence is CASSPRLAGGLGSSYEQYF. CDR3 nucleotide sequence: TGTGCCAGTAGTCCAAGACTAGCGGGAGGCCTCGGAAGCTCCTACGAGCAGTACTTC.

The CDR3 region is CASSDRGGRTTYEQYF. CDR3 in DNA: TGTGCCAGCAGTGATAGGGGCGGGCGAACAACCTACGAGCAGTACTTC. The rearrangement joins TRBV6-1 to TRBJ2-7; D could derive from TRBD1 or TRBD2 (5 bases each). CDR3 length equals 16 residues. V lost 3 bases, J lost 2 bases, and 17 bases lay in between. CDR1 is MNHNS, CDR2 SASEGT, per germline.

The V gene is TRBV7-6, the J gene TRBJ2-5, with D perhaps TRBD2 (5 bases). V shed 4 bases and J shed 5 bases, with 14 bases lying between them. Germline V lookup: CDR1 SGHVS, CDR2 FNYEAQ. The CDR3 contains 14 residues. CDR3 residues: CASSSFAWRETQYF. The CDR3 bases are TGTGCCAGCAGCTCCTTCGCGTGGAGGGAGACCCAGTACTTC.

A remark on this clone: Distinct nucleotide sequences in the sample also encode this CDR3. The chain recombines TRBV19 with TRBJ1-5; no reliable D call. This CDR3 contains 12 residues. Trimming took off 3 bases at V and 2 bases at J, with 2 bases between the two ends. Germline CDR1 LNHDA, CDR2 SQIVND (reference sequence). The DNA of the CDR3 is TGTGCCAGTAGTATCCGCAATCAGCCCCAGCATTTT. Protein: CASSIRNQPQHF.

The rearrangement links TRBV5-1 to TRBJ1-1; 8 bases are a match to TRBD1. V was pared by 0 bases and J by 1 base, with 8 bases of the junction left unmatched. CDR3 length: 17 residues. Germline lookup yields CDR1 SGHRS and CDR2 YFSETQ. CDR3 amino acids: CASSLAFGQGQNTEAFF. DNA for the CDR3: TGCGCCAGCAGCTTGGCCTTTGGACAGGGCCAGAACACTGAAGCTTTCTTT.

This chain links TRBV27 with TRBJ1-2; TRBD1 agrees at 7 bases. The V gene end was trimmed by 6 bases and the J gene end by 7 bases; junction bases not matched to a gene: 8. The CDR3 consists of 13 residues. The germline V gene encodes CDR1 MNHEY and CDR2 SMNVEV (reference sequence). CDR3 DNA sequence: TGTGCCAGCAGACTACAGGGGAGTAGTGGCTACACCTTC. Residues: CASRLQGSSGYTF.

The DNA for the CDR3 is TGTGCCAGCAGCCGAAGCCGGGACCAGCAAGAGACCCAGTACTTC. This gives the protein CASSRSRDQQETQYF. The rearrangement links TRBV7-9 to TRBJ2-5; D may match TRBD1 or TRBD2 (5 bases each). The germline gives CDR1 SEHNR, CDR2 FQNEAQ (reference sequence). V gave up 5 bases and J gave up 2 bases, with 15 bases separating them. CDR3 length: 15 residues. Using reference TRBV7-9 and TRBJ2-5 for the parts outside the CDR3, the full variable domain is DTGVSQNPRHKITKRGQNVTFRCDPISEHNRLYWYRQTLGQGPEFLTYFQNEAQLEKSRLLSDRFSAERPKGSFSTLEIQRTEQGDSAMYLCASSRSRDQQETQYFGPGTRLLVL.

V gene TRBV29-1 combines with J gene TRBJ1-6; the match to TRBD1 covers 9 bases. Germline CDR1 SQVTM, CDR2 ANQGSEA. The CDR3 length is 12 residues. Trimming removed 6 bases from V and 7 bases from J; junction bases left unmatched: 1. Here the CDR3 reads CSVGTGNSPLHF. The CDR3 region has the DNA TGCAGCGTAGGGACAGGGAATTCACCCCTCCACTTT.

This clone was counted between two and nine times. The chain links TRBV7-2 to TRBJ2-7; D is perhaps TRBD2 (5 bases). The length of the CDR3 is 13 residues. Looked up from germline, CDR1 is SGHTA and CDR2 is FQGNSA. The V end was cut by 7 bases, the J end by 3 bases, with 13 bases between. The CDR3 nucleotides are TGTGCCAGCACACAACAACGGGGCTACGAGCAGTACTTC. It encodes CASTQQRGYEQYF.

The genes are TRBV30 and TRBJ2-1; TRBD2 agrees at 9 bases. The germline V gene has CDR1 GTSNPN and CDR2 SVGIG (reference sequence). CDR3 length: 15 residues. The J segment lost 4 bases and the V segment lost 1 base, leaving 5 bases of the junction unmatched. The CDR3, as DNA: TGTGCCTGGAGTGCCCTAGCGGGGTCATACAATGAGCAGTTCTTC. Protein sequence: CAWSALAGSYNEQFF.

J is TRBJ2-1 and V is TRBV7-2, with 11 bases fitting TRBD2. Germline trimming cut 1 base from V and 5 bases from J; bases unmatched to any gene: 7. This CDR3 comprises 17 residues. Germline V lookup: CDR1 SGHTA, CDR2 FQGNSA. CDR3 DNA: TGTGCCAGCAGCTTAGAGAGGTTGACTAGCGGGAACAATGAGCAGTTCTTC. This sequence encodes CASSLERLTSGNNEQFF.

The chain joins TRBV7-6 to TRBJ1-1; the D is unclear. Per germline, CDR1 SGHVS and CDR2 FNYEAQ. V was trimmed by 0 bases and J by 10 bases, leaving 12 bases between them. CDR3 length equals 13 residues. DNA of the CDR3: TGTGCCAGCAGCTTAGCAGTTGTCAGTAGAGCTTTCTTT. Its protein is CASSLAVVSRAFF.

The gene calls are TRBV4-2 and TRBJ2-5; unclear D gene. The CDR3 has 15 amino acids. V was cut by 0 bases and J by 1 base, with 9 bases left in between. From germline, CDR1 is LGHNA and CDR2 YNFKEQ. The CDR3 sequence: CASSQDTQLQETQYF. Here the CDR3 DNA reads TGTGCCAGCAGCCAAGATACACAGCTCCAAGAGACCCAGTACTTC.

The DNA of the CDR3 is TGTGCCAGCTCAGCGACAGGGGGAGACACCGGGGAGCTGTTTTTT. It codes for CASSATGGDTGELFF. The chain employs TRBV18 and TRBJ2-2; 9 nucleotides agree with TRBD1. This CDR3 has 15 amino acids. Unmatched junction bases numbered 4, after V lost 5 bases and J lost 3 bases. Germline lookup yields CDR1 KGHSH and CDR2 LQKENI.

In regard to this clone: This specimen includes other DNA sequences encoding the same CDR3. The chain has TRBV7-2 and TRBJ1-3; D possibly corresponds to TRBD1 (5 bases). CDR1 and CDR2 from the germline V gene are SGHTA and FQGNSA. This CDR3 is 15 amino acids long. Trimming took off 3 bases at V and 2 bases at J, with 11 bases between the two ends. This CDR3 reads CASSLAGGAGNTIYF. In DNA form, the CDR3 reads TGTGCCAGCAGCTTGGCGGGAGGGGCTGGAAACACCATATATTTT.

CDR3 sequence reads: CASSLVSRAFRETQYF. The CDR3 coding sequence is TGTGCCAGCAGCTTAGTGTCCCGGGCCTTCAGAGAGACCCAGTACTTC. The V and J genes are TRBV7-2 and TRBJ2-5; D call uncertain. V lost 1 base, J lost 4 bases, and 16 bases lay in between. Germline values: CDR1 SGHTA, CDR2 FQGNSA. The CDR3 has 16 amino acids.

This chain joins TRBV5-6 and TRBJ2-6, with D unclear. Germline assignment: CDR1 SGHDT and CDR2 YYEEEE. V lost 4 bases and J lost 3, with 14 bases in between. The CDR3 consists of 16 residues. CDR3 residues: CASSLPVYGGANVLTF. The DNA for the CDR3 is TGTGCCAGCAGCCTTCCCGTTTATGGTGGGGCCAACGTCCTGACTTTC.

This clone was found once. V is TRBV15 and J is TRBJ1-2; D is uncertain. The CDR3 has 10 amino acids. The germline CDR1 and CDR2 sequences are LNHNV and YYDKDF (reference sequence). The V end was cut by 1 base, the J end by 13 bases, with 7 bases between. CDR3 nucleotides: TGTGCCACCAGCAGAGTGGCTTGCACCTTC. Its protein is CATSRVACTF.

J is TRBJ1-1 and V is TRBV6-1; the D is unclear. The V and J ends lost 4 bases and 5 bases respectively, with 14 bases between them. Germline V gene lookup returns CDR1 MNHNS and CDR2 SASEGT. This CDR3 has 14 residues. Written as DNA, the CDR3 is TGTGCCAGCAGTGCCCATGATCTGGGAACTGAAGCTTTCTTT. It translates to CASSAHDLGTEAFF.

The V call is TRBV15, the J call TRBJ2-1, with D perhaps TRBD1 (6 bases). Germline V lookup: CDR1 LNHNV, CDR2 YYDKDF (reference sequence). The CDR3 is 14 amino acids. The V gene lost 0 bases and the J gene lost 10 bases, with 13 bases spanning the gap. DNA of the CDR3: TGTGCCACCAGCAGAGATATAAGGGGGACCGAGCAGTTCTTC. Its translation is CATSRDIRGTEQFF.

This clone was detected only a few times. The chain uses TRBV7-3 and TRBJ1-1; TRBD1 matches at 8 bases. Germline V gene sequence: CDR1 SGHTA, CDR2 FQGTGA. The CDR3 contains 14 residues. With V trimmed by 2 bases and J by 5 bases, 4 bases remained unmatched. The CDR3 loop is CASSLAGGSTEAFF. DNA for the CDR3: TGTGCCAGCAGCTTAGCAGGGGGCAGTACTGAAGCTTTCTTT.

This chain joins TRBV5-1 and TRBJ2-6; the D is unclear. Germline CDR1 reads SGHRS; CDR2 reads YFSETQ. Trimming left V 2 bases short and J 0 bases short, with 12 bases between. This CDR3 spans 17 amino acids. CDR3 region: CASSFRGTSSGANVLTF. The CDR3 DNA sequence: TGCGCCAGCAGCTTTCGAGGCACTTCCTCTGGGGCCAACGTCCTGACTTTC.

V and J are TRBV18 and TRBJ1-2; 7 bases fit TRBD1. Germline CDR1 reads KGHSH; CDR2 reads LQKENI. The CDR3 runs to 14 residues. Trimming removed 2 bases from V and 3 bases from J; junction bases left unmatched: 3. Here the CDR3 DNA reads TGTGCCAGCTCACCATCAGGACAGGACTATGGCTACACCTTC. This translates into CASSPSGQDYGYTF.

On this clone: Other DNA variants within this sample encode the same CDR3. The chain has TRBV30 and TRBJ1-2; D is possibly TRBD1 (6 bases). The CDR3 spans 13 residues. Trimming removed 3 bases at V and 0 bases at J, with 8 bases between. The germline V gene has CDR1 GTSNPN and CDR2 SVGIG (reference sequence). The CDR3 DNA follows: TGTGCCTGGAGGCGGGGGCCTAACTATGGCTACACCTTC. It encodes CAWRRGPNYGYTF.

The rearrangement joins TRBV27 to TRBJ2-5; 7 nucleotides align to TRBD2. In germline, CDR1 is MNHEY, CDR2 SMNVEV (reference sequence). With 5 bases clipped from V and 5 bases from J, the junction kept 11 bases outside the gene matches. The CDR3 runs 15 residues. CDR3 bases: TGTGCCAGCAGTAACCTCGGGGGGTGGAAGGAGACCCAGTACTTC. The encoded protein is CASSNLGGWKETQYF.